The 9 T cell receptor beta chains reported below all come from one sample, sequenced in a study of cytomegalovirus exposure and HLA in healthy donors. Clones were sequenced by immunoSEQ multiplex PCR, and TCRdb holds only the in-frame ones, with some missing. Of roughly 120,000 clones in the sample, roughly 86% were seen once. The source material was PBMCs. The receptors come from a man aged 30 to 45 in good health and CMV-seronegative.

This rearrangement joins TRBV6-5 to TRBJ2-7, with 8 bases fitting TRBD1. This CDR3 contains 11 residues. Germline CDR1 and CDR2: MNHEY and SVGAGI. The CDR3 DNA reads as TGTGCCAGCAGTGAAGACAGGGGACTCTCAGTC. Translation: CASSEDRGLSV.

This chain's CDR3 is CASSLRGDYGYTF. The CDR3 nucleotides read TGTGCCAGCAGCCTCAGGGGAGACTATGGCTACACCTTC. The chain is built from TRBV7-2 and TRBJ1-2; possible D gene TRBD1, 6 bases. Trimming removed 5 bases at V and 3 bases at J, with 10 bases between. Germline CDR1 and CDR2: SGHTA and FQGNSA. The CDR3 covers 13 residues. The full variable domain, completed using reference TRBV7-2 and TRBJ1-2, is GAGVSQSPSNKVTEKGKDVELRCDPISGHTALYWYRQSLGQGLEFLIYFQGNSAPDKSGLPSDRFSAERTGGSVSTLTIQRTQQEDSAVYLCASSLRGDYGYTFGSGTRLTVV.

This clone showed up just a few times. The V gene is TRBV19, the J gene TRBJ2-3; D gene uncertain. This CDR3 contains 15 residues. Per germline, CDR1 LNHDA and CDR2 SQIVND (reference sequence). V lost 4 bases and J 0 bases, leaving 11 bases between the germline ends. The CDR3 DNA follows: TGTGCCAGTAGTACGCTAGAAGATAGCACAGATACGCAGTATTTT. It encodes CASSTLEDSTDTQYF.

The chain is built from TRBV5-6 and TRBJ1-3, with TRBD1 matching over 9 bases. CDR1 is SGHDT, CDR2 YYEEEE, per germline. This CDR3 comprises 15 residues. The V gene end was trimmed by 2 bases and the J gene end by 4 bases; junction bases not matched to a gene: 4. The DNA for the CDR3 is TGTGCCAGCAGCTTTGGGACAGGGCCCGGAAACACCATATATTTT. Amino acid sequence: CASSFGTGPGNTIYF.

The J gene is TRBJ2-3, the V gene TRBV28, with 7 bases fitting TRBD2. From germline, CDR1 is MDHEN and CDR2 SYDVKM. V gave up 7 bases and J gave up 5 bases; unmatched junction bases: 9. The CDR3 runs to 14 residues. The CDR3: CASTRGGSGDTQYF. The CDR3 DNA reads as TGTGCCAGCACCCGCGGGGGTTCCGGAGATACGCAGTATTTT.

The rearrangement uses TRBV2 and TRBJ2-3; 10 bases fit TRBD2. V shed 6 bases, J shed 11 bases, and the junction held 2 bases outside the gene matches. The length of the CDR3 is 11 residues. The V gene's germline CDR1 is SNHLY and CDR2 FYNNEI. The CDR3 DNA sequence: TGTGCCAGCAGATCTAGCGGGGGGCAGTATTTT. This sequence encodes CASRSSGGQYF.

This clone appeared a single time. The chain uses TRBV11-3 and TRBJ2-7, with 8 bases aligning to TRBD1. The CDR3 contains 13 residues. The trim removed 3 bases at V and 4 bases at J, leaving 2 bases unmatched. CDR1 and CDR2 from the germline V gene are SGHNT and YENEEA. The CDR3 DNA reads as TGTGCCAGCAGCTTCGGACAGGGTTACGAGCAGTACTTC. This gives the protein CASSFGQGYEQYF.

The chain combines TRBV27 with TRBJ1-5; D gene ambiguous. The CDR3 has 15 residues. The germline CDR1 and CDR2 sequences are MNHEY and SMNVEV (reference sequence). V was shortened by 5 bases and J by 6 bases, with 17 bases between the two germline ends. In nucleotides, the CDR3 is TGTGCCAGCAGTCCTGGGGAGGGTAGGACTCAGCCCCAGCATTTT. Protein: CASSPGEGRTQPQHF.

The chain uses TRBV4-3 and TRBJ2-7, with 10 nucleotides matching TRBD1. The CDR3 is 15 residues long. V was clipped by 0 bases and J by 5 bases; unmatched bases: 4. Germline V lookup: CDR1 LGHNA, CDR2 YSLEER. This CDR3 reads CASSQDGTGVDEQYF. In nucleotides, the CDR3 is TGCGCCAGCAGCCAAGACGGGACAGGGGTCGACGAGCAGTACTTC.